This note documents a single T cell receptor beta chain sequence. This sample is drawn from a study of blood T cell repertoires in COVID-19. Study in general: Spain, Italy and the United States supplied samples that represented acute and convalescent COVID-19. Sample material is recorded as cDNA or gDNA derived from T cells, B-cell-depleted T cells, or PBMCs.

Germline CDR1 SGHTA, CDR2 FQGNSA. V was pared by 3 bases and J by 0 bases, with 9 bases between. The CDR3 covers 15 residues. Methods used by the authors: Reference gene primer amplification gave nucleated cell count estimates. Only in-frame clones appear in the TCRdb table, and some are missing; sequencing was by immunoSEQ multiplex PCR. The V and J calls and clone size come from that table; D and trimming were worked out from the DNA. In the table there are 70,000 or so clones, 85% to 90% of which are singletons. Sequences were obtained from peripheral blood. V is TRBV7-2 and J is TRBJ2-1, with D possibly matching TRBD1 (6 bases). The receptor was isolated from a man aged 45 to 65 with active COVID-19. CDR3: CASSLDRSSYNEQFF. CDR3 nucleotides: TGTGCCAGCAGCTTGGACAGAAGCTCCTACAATGAGCAGTTCTTC. The full variable domain, with the rest looked up from reference TRBV7-2 and TRBJ2-1, is GAGVSQSPSNKVTEKGKDVELRCDPISGHTALYWYRQSLGQGLEFLIYFQGNSAPDKSGLPSDRFSAERTGGSVSTLTIQRTQQEDSAVYLCASSLDRSSYNEQFFGPGTRLTVL.